The rows below give T cell receptor beta chains drawn from one sample of a study of cytomegalovirus exposure and HLA in healthy donors. Using immunoSEQ multiplex PCR, the repertoire was profiled, and TCRdb retains in-frame clones only, with some absent. The data show approximately 220,000 clones, around nine tenths seen once. Sequencing used PBMCs. These receptors were collected from a man between 18 and 29 years old in good health and CMV-seronegative. Each CDR3 is given with its conserved first and last residue. The order of the fields is V gene, clone size, J gene, D gene, CDR3 protein, CDR3 DNA. A D gene is named only where the DNA matches it firmly. The size field is filled for only some rows; it gives once, few, many or a size class.

v_gene: TRBV6-1; abundance: -; j_gene: TRBJ2-7; d_gene: -; CDR3aa: CASSESGSAGQYF; CDR3nt: TGTGCCAGCAGTGAATCTGGTTCGGCGGGGCAGTACTTC
v_gene: TRBV5-4; abundance: -; j_gene: TRBJ1-2; d_gene: -; CDR3aa: CASSLDGNGYTF; CDR3nt: TGTGCCAGCAGCTTGGACGGGAACGGCTACACCTTC
v_gene: TRBV7-3; abundance: -; j_gene: TRBJ2-3; d_gene: TRBD2; CDR3aa: CASSFVAGVGDTQYF; CDR3nt: TGTGCCAGCAGCTTTGTAGCGGGAGTGGGAGATACGCAGTATTTT
v_gene: TRBV5-6; abundance: few; j_gene: TRBJ1-2; d_gene: -; CDR3aa: CASSLMSQSRGYTF; CDR3nt: TGTGCCAGCAGCTTGATGAGTCAATCCCGTGGCTACACCTTC
v_gene: TRBV7-9; abundance: -; j_gene: TRBJ2-2; d_gene: TRBD2; CDR3aa: CASSPREDYTGELFF; CDR3nt: TGTGCCAGCAGCCCTCGGGAGGACTACACCGGGGAGCTGTTTTTT
v_gene: TRBV10-3; abundance: -; j_gene: TRBJ2-2; d_gene: -; CDR3aa: CAISGQETGELFF; CDR3nt: TGTGCCATCAGTGGACAGGAGACCGGGGAGCTGTTTTTT
v_gene: TRBV5-6; abundance: -; j_gene: TRBJ1-5; d_gene: -; CDR3aa: CASSPRIPQVVNQPQHF; CDR3nt: TGTGCCAGCAGCCCCAGAATCCCTCAGGTGGTCAATCAGCCCCAGCATTTT
v_gene: TRBV4-3; abundance: -; j_gene: TRBJ1-2; d_gene: TRBD1; CDR3aa: CASSQDWTGDGYTF; CDR3nt: TGCGCCAGCAGCCAAGATTGGACAGGGGATGGCTACACCTTC
v_gene: TRBV27; abundance: -; j_gene: TRBJ1-3; d_gene: -; CDR3aa: CASSSIGGFGGNTIYF; CDR3nt: TGTGCCAGCAGTTCCATTGGGGGGTTTGGTGGAAACACCATATATTTT
v_gene: TRBV27; abundance: -; j_gene: TRBJ1-4; d_gene: -; CDR3aa: CASSLVRGAATNEKLFF; CDR3nt: TGTGCCAGCAGTTTAGTGCGGGGGGCGGCAACTAATGAAAAACTGTTTTTT
v_gene: TRBV7-9; abundance: -; j_gene: TRBJ2-1; d_gene: TRBD1; CDR3aa: CASSSPGQGIYNEQFF; CDR3nt: TGTGCCAGCAGCTCCCCGGGACAGGGGATTTACAATGAGCAGTTCTTC
v_gene: TRBV29-1; abundance: -; j_gene: TRBJ2-7; d_gene: -; CDR3aa: CSVGSGVEQYF; CDR3nt: TGCAGCGTTGGATCAGGGGTCGAGCAGTACTTC
v_gene: TRBV28; abundance: -; j_gene: TRBJ2-5; d_gene: -; CDR3aa: CASGPKETQYF; CDR3nt: TGTGCCAGCGGCCCCAAAGAGACCCAGTACTTC
v_gene: TRBV11-2; abundance: -; j_gene: TRBJ2-3; d_gene: TRBD1; CDR3aa: CASSFGQVHTDTQYF; CDR3nt: TGTGCCAGCAGCTTCGGACAGGTCCACACAGATACGCAGTATTTT
v_gene: TRBV28; abundance: once; j_gene: TRBJ2-3; d_gene: TRBD1; CDR3aa: CASSGTDTDTQYF; CDR3nt: TGTGCCAGCTCCGGGACAGACACAGATACGCAGTATTTT
v_gene: TRBV7-9; abundance: few; j_gene: TRBJ1-3; d_gene: -; CDR3aa: CASSFFRSPGKSGNTIYF; CDR3nt: TGTGCCAGCAGCTTTTTCCGCTCGCCAGGCAAGTCTGGAAACACCATATATTTT